This T cell receptor (beta chain) was sequenced in a study of patients and donors after allogeneic stem cell transplantation. By sample fraction, this clonotype is medium-sized (0.01 to 0.1%). This CDR3 contains 14 residues. V lost 4 bases and J 4 bases, leaving 13 bases between the germline ends. CDR1 is SGHRS and CDR2 is YFSETQ in the germline V gene. TCRdb recomputed calls from the RT-PCR reads with MiXCR, one row per CDR3 protein. The sample carries some 9,800 distinct CDR3 sequences, 5.5% to 7% recorded once. Sequencing input: blood, either unsorted or a sorted T cell fraction (not recorded which). This clonotype was obtained from a human donor who was either an allogeneic HSCT recipient or a stem cell or donor lymphocyte infusion donor (not recorded which). It is not recorded whose cells these are; they may come from a transplant donor. The chain is built from TRBV5-1 and TRBJ2-3, with D perhaps TRBD2 (6 bases). In DNA, the CDR3 is TGCGCCAGCAGCCCTCGACTAGTTCCAGATACGCAGTATTTT. Translating gives CASSPRLVPDTQYF.